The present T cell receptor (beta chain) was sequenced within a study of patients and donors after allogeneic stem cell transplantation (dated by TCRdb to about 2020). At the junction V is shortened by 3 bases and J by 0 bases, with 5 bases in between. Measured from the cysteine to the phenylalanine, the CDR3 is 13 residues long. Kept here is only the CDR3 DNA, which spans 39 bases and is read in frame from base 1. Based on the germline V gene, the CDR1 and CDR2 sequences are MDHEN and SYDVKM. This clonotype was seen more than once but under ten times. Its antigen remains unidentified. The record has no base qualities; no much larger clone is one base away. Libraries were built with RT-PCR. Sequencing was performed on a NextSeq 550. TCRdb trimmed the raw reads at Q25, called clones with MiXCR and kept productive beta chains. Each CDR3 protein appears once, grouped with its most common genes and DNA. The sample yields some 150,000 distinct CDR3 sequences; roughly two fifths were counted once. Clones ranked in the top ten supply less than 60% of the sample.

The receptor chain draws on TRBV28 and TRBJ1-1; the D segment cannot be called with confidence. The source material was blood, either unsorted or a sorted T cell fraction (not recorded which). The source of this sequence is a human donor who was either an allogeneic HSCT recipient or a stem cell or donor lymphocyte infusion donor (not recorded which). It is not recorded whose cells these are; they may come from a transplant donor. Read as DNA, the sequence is TGTGCCAGCAGTTTTGGGATGAACACTGAAGCTTTCTTT. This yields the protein CASSFGMNTEAFF.